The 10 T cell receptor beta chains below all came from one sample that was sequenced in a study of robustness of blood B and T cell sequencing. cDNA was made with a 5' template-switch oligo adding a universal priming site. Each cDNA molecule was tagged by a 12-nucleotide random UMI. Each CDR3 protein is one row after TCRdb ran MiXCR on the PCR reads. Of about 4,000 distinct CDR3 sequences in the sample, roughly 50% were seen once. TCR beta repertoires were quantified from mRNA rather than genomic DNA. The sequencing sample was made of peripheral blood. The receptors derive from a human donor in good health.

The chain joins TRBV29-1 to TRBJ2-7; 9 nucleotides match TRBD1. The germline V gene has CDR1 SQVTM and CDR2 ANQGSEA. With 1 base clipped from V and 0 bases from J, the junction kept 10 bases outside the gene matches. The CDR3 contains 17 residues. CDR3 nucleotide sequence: TGCAGCGTTGAAGGGGTTCCGACAGGGGGAGGCTCCTACGAGCAGTACTTC. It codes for CSVEGVPTGGGSYEQYF.

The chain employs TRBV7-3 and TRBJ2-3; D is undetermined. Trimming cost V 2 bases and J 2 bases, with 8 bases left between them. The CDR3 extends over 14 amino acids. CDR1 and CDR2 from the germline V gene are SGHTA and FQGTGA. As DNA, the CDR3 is TGTGCCAGCAGCTTAGGACCCCCCACAGATACGCAGTATTTT. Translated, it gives CASSLGPPTDTQYF.

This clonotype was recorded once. The DNA of the CDR3 is TGTGCCACCAGCAGAACTGGGGGGGGGGCCAATTGGGGTGAGCAGTTCTTC. Amino acid sequence: CATSRTGGGANWGEQFF. The chain is built from TRBV15 and TRBJ2-1, with D possibly TRBD2 on 7 matching bases. Trimming cost V 2 bases and J 9 bases, with 23 bases left between them. CDR1 and CDR2 from the germline V gene are LNHNV and YYDKDF (reference sequence). The CDR3 covers 17 residues.

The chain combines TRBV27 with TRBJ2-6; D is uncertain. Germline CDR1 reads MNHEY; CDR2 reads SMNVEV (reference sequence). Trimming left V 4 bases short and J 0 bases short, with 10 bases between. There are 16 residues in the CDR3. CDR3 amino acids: CASSSATISGANVLTF. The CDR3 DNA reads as TGTGCCAGCAGTTCCGCGACAATCTCTGGGGCCAACGTCCTGACTTTC.

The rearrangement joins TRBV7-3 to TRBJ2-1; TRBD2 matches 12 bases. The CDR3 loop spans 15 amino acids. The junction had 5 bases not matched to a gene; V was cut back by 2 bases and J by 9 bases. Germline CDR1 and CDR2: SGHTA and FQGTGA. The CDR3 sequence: CASSLLAGGQGEQFF. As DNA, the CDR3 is TGTGCCAGCAGCTTACTAGCGGGGGGGCAGGGTGAGCAGTTCTTC. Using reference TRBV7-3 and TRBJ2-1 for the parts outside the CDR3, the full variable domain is GAGVSQTPSNKVTEKGKYVELRCDPISGHTALYWYRQSLGQGPEFLIYFQGTGAADDSGLPNDRFFAVRPEGSVSTLKIQRTERGDSAVYLCASSLLAGGQGEQFFGPGTRLTVL.

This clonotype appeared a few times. The CDR3 bases are TGTGCCAGCAGTGAAGCTCCGGGACACTCAGGAAACACCATATATTTT. Amino acids: CASSEAPGHSGNTIYF. The genes are TRBV2 and TRBJ1-3; tentative D call: TRBD1 (6 bases). This CDR3 has 16 amino acids. V was cut by 0 bases and J by 4 bases, with 13 bases left in between. CDR1 SNHLY and CDR2 FYNNEI come from the germline V gene.

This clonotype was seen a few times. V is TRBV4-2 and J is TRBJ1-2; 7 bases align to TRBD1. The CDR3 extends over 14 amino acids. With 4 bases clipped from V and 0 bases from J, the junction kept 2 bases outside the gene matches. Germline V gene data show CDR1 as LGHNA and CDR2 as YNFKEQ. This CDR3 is CASSPGGPNYGYTF. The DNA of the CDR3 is TGTGCCAGCAGCCCAGGGGGGCCTAACTATGGCTACACCTTC.

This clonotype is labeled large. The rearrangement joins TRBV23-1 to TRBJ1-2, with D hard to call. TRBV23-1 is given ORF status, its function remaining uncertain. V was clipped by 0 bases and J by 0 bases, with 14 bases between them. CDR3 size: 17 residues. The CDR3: CASSQSLRAEANYGYTF. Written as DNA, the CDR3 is TGCGCCAGCAGTCAATCGTTGAGAGCTGAAGCTAACTATGGCTACACCTTC.

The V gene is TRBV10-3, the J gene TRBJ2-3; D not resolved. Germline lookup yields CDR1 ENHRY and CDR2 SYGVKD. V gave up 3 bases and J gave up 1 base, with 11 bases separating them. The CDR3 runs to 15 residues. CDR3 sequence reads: CAISDLPAGTDTQYF. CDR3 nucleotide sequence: TGTGCCATCAGTGACCTCCCGGCAGGCACAGATACGCAGTATTTT.

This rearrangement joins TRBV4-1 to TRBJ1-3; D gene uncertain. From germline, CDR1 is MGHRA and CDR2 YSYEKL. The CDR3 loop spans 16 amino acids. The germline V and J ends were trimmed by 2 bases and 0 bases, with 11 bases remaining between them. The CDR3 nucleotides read TGCGCCAGCAGCCAATGGTTCAGCCCCTCTGGAAACACCATATATTTT. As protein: CASSQWFSPSGNTIYF.